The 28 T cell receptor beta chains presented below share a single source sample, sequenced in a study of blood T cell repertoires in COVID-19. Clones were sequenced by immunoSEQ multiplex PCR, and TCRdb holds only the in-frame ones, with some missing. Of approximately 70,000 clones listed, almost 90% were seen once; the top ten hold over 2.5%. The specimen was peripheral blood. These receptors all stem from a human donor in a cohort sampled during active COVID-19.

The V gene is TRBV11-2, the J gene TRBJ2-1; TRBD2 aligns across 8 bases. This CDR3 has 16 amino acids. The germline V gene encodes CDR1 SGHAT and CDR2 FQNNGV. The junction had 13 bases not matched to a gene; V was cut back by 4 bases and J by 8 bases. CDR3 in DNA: TGTGCCAGCAGCTCGTGGGGCGAGCGGGAGTCTGATGAGCAGTTCTTC. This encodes CASSSWGERESDEQFF.

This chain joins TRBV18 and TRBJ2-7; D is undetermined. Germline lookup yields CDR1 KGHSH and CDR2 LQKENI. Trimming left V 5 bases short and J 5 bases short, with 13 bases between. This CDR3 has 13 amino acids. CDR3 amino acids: CASSLYPLDEQYF. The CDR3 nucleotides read TGTGCCAGCTCATTATACCCCCTAGACGAGCAGTACTTC.

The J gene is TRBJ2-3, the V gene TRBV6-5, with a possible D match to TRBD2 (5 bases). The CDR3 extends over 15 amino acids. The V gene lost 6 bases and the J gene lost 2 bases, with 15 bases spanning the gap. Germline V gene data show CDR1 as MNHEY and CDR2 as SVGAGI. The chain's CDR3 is CASRPRRGNTDTQYF. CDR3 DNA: TGTGCCAGCAGACCCCGGAGAGGGAACACAGATACGCAGTATTTT.

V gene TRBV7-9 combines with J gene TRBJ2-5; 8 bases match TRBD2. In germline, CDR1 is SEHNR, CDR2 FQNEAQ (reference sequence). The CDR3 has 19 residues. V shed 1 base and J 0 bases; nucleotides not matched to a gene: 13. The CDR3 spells CASSLEGSAGGRYQETQYF. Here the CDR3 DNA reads TGTGCCAGCAGCTTAGAGGGTTCGGCGGGGGGCAGGTACCAAGAGACCCAGTACTTC. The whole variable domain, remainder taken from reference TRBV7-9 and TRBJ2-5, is DTGVSQNPRHKITKRGQNVTFRCDPISEHNRLYWYRQTLGQGPEFLTYFQNEAQLEKSRLLSDRFSAERPKGSFSTLEIQRTEQGDSAMYLCASSLEGSAGGRYQETQYFGPGTRLLVL.

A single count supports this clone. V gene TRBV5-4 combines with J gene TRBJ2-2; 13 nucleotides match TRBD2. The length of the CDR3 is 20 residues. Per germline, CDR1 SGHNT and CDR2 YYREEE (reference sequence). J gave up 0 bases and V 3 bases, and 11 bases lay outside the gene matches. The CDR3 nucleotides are TGTGCCAGCAGCTGGGAACAGGGACTAGCGGGACCCGCGAACACCGGGGAGCTGTTTTTT. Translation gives CASSWEQGLAGPANTGELFF.

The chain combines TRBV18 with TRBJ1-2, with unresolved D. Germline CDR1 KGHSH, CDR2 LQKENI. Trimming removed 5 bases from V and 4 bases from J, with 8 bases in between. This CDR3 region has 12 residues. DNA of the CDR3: TGTGCCAGCTCAGCCTCAGGCTATGGCTACACCTTC. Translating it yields CASSASGYGYTF. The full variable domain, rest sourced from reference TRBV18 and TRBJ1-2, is NAGVMQNPRHLVRRRGQEARLRCSPMKGHSHVYWYRQLPEEGLKFMVYLQKENIIDESGMPKERFSAEFPKEGPSILRIQQVVRGDSAAYFCASSASGYGYTFGSGTRLTVV.

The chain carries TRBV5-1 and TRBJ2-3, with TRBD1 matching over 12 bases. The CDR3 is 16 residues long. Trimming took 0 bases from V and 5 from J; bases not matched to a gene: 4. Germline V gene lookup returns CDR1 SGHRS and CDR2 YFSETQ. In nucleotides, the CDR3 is TGCGCCAGCAGCTTGGAAGGGACAGGGGGCGTAGATACGCAGTATTTT. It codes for CASSLEGTGGVDTQYF.

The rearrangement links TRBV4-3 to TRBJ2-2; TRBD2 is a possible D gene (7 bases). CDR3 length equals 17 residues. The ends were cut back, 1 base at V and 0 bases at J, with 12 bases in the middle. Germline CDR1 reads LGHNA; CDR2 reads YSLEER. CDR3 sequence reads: CASSQVGGGPNTGELFF. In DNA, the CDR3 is TGCGCCAGCAGCCAAGTTGGCGGGGGCCCGAACACCGGGGAGCTGTTTTTT.

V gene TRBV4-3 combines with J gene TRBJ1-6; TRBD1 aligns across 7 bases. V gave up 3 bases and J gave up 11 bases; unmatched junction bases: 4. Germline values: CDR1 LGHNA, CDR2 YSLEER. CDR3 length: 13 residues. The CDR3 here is CASSQETGTPLHF. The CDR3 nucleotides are TGCGCCAGCAGCCAGGAGACAGGGACACCCCTCCACTTT.

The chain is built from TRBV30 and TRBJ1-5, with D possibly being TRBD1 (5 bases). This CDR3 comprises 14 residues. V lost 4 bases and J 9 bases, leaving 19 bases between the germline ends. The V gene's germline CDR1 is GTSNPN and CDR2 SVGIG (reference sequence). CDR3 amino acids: CAWNSNRHERPQHF. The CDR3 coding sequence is TGTGCCTGGAATTCAAACAGGCACGAGAGGCCCCAGCATTTT. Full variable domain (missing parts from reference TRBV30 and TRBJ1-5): SQTIHQWPATLVQPVGSPLSLECTVEGTSNPNLYWYRQAAGRGLQLLFYSVGIGQISSEVPQNLSASRPQDRQFILSSKKLLLSDSGFYLCAWNSNRHERPQHFGDGTRLSIL.

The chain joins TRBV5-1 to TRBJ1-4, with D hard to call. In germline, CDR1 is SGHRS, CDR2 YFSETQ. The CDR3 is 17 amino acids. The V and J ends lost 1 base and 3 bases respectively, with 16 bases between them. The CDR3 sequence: CASSLNQKRGPNEKLFF. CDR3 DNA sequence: TGCGCCAGCAGCTTGAACCAAAAAAGAGGGCCTAATGAAAAACTGTTTTTT.

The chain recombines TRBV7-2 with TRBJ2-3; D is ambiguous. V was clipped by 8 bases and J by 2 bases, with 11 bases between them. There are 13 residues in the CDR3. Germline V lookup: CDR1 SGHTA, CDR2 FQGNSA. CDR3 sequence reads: CASLLTVTDTQYF. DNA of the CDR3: TGTGCCAGCTTATTAACAGTCACAGATACGCAGTATTTT.

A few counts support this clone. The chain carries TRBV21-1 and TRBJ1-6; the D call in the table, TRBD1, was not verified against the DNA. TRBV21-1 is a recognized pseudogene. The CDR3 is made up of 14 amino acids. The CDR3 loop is CASRRTGGFSPLHF. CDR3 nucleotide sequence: TGTGCCAGCAGGAGGACAGGGGGCTTTTCACCCCTCCACTTT.

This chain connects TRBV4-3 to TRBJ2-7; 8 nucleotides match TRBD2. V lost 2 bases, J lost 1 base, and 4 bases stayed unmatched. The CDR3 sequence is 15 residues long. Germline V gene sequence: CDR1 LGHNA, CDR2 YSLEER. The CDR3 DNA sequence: TGCGCCAGCAGCCAAAGGTCTAGCGGGTCCTACGAGCAGTACTTC. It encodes CASSQRSSGSYEQYF.

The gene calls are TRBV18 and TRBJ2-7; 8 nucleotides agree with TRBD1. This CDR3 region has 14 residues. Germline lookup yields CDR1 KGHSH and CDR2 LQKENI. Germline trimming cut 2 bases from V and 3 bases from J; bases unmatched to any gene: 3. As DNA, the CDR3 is TGTGCCAGCTCACCAGGGACAGGTAACTACGAGCAGTACTTC. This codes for CASSPGTGNYEQYF.

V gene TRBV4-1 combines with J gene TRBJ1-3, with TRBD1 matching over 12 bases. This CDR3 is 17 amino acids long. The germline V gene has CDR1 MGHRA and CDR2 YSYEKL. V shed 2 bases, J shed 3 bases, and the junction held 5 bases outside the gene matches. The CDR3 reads CASSQPGQGAGGNTIYF. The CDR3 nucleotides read TGCGCCAGCAGCCAACCGGGACAGGGGGCGGGTGGAAACACCATATATTTT.

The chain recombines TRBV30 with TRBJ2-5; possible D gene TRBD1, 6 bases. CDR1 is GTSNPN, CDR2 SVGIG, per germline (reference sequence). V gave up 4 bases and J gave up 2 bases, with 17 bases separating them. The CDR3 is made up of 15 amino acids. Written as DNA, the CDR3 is TGTGCCTGGAAGGCCGGGACAACAGCGCAAGAGACCCAGTACTTC. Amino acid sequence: CAWKAGTTAQETQYF.

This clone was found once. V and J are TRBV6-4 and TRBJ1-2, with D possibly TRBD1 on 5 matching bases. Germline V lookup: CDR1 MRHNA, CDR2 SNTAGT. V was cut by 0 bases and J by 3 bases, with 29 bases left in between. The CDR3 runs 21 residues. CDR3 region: CASSDSHSWMEGQGGYYGYTF. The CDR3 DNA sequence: TGTGCCAGCAGTGACTCTCATAGCTGGATGGAGGGGCAAGGAGGTTACTATGGCTACACCTTC.

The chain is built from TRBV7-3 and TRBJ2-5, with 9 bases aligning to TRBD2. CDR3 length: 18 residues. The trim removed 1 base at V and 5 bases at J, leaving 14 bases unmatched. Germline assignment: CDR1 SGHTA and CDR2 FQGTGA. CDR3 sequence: CASSLMVAGVGEDETQYF. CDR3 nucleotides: TGTGCCAGCAGCTTAATGGTAGCGGGAGTGGGGGAGGATGAGACCCAGTACTTC.

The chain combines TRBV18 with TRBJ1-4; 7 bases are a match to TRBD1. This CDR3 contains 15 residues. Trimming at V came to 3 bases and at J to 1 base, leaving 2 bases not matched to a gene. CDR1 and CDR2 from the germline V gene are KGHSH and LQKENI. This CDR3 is CASSPRTGTNEKLFF. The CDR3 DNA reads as TGTGCCAGCTCACCGCGGACAGGAACTAATGAAAAACTGTTTTTT.

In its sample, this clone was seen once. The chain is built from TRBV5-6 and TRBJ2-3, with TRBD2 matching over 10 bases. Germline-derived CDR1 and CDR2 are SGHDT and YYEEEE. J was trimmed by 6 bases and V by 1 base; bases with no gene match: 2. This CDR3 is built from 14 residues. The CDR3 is CASSLSGGADTQYF. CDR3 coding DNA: TGTGCCAGCAGCTTGAGCGGGGGGGCGGATACGCAGTATTTT.

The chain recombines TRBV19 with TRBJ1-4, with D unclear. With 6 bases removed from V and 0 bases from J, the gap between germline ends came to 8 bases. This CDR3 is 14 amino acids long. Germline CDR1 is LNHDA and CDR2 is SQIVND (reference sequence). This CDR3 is CASRRTATNEKLFF. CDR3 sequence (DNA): TGTGCCAGTAGACGTACTGCAACTAATGAAAAACTGTTTTTT.

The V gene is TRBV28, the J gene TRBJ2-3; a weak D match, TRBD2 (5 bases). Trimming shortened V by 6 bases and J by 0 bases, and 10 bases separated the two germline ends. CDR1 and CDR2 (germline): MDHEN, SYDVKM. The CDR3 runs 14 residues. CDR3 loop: CASSIGGSTDTQYF. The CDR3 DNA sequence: TGTGCCAGCAGCATAGGCGGGAGCACAGATACGCAGTATTTT.

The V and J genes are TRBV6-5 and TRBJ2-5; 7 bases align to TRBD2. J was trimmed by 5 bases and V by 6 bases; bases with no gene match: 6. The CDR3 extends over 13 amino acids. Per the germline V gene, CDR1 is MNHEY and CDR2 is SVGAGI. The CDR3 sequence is CASRFSGRETQYF. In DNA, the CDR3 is TGTGCCAGCAGATTTAGCGGGCGGGAGACCCAGTACTTC.

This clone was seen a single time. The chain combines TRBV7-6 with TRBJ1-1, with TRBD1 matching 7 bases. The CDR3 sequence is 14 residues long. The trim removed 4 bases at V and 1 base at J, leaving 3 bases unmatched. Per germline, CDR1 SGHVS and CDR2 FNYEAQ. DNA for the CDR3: TGTGCCAGCAGCTCCCGGACAGGGAACACTGAAGCTTTCTTT. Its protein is CASSSRTGNTEAFF. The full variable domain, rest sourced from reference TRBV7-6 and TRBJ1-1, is GAGVSQSPRYKVTKRGQDVALRCDPISGHVSLYWYRQALGQGPEFLTYFNYEAQQDKSGLPNDRFSAERPEGSISTLTIQRTEQRDSAMYRCASSSRTGNTEAFFGQGTRLTVV.

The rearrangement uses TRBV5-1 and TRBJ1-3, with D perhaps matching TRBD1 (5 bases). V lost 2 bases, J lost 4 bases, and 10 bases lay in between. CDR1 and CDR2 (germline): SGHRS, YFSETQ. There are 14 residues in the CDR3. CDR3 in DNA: TGCGCCAGCAGCTTTGGCGGGGGAGGAAACACCATATATTTT. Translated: CASSFGGGGNTIYF.

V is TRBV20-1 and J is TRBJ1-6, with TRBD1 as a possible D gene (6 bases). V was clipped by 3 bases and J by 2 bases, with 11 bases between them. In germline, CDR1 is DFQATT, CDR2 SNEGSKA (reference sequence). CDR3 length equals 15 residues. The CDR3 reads CSASGGSPYNSPLHF. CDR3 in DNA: TGCAGTGCTAGTGGGGGCAGCCCCTATAATTCACCCCTCCACTTT.

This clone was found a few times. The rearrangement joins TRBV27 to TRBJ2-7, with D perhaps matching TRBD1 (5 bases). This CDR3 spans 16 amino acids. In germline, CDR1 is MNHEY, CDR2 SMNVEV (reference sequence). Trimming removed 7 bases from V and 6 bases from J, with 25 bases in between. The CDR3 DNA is TGTGCCAGCAAGCAGGGATTATCGGTGAGAGGATCCGAGCAGTACTTC. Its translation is CASKQGLSVRGSEQYF.